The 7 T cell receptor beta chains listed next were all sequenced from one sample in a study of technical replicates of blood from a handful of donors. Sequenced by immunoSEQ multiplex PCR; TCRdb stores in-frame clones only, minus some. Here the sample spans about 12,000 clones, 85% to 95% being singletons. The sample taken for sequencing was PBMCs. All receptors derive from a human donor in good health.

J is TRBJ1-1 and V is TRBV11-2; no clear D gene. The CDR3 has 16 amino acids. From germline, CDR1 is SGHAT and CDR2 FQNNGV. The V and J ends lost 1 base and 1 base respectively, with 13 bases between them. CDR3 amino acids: CASSLVRGQTNTEAFF. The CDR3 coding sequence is TGTGCCAGCAGCTTAGTAAGAGGGCAGACGAACACTGAAGCTTTCTTT.

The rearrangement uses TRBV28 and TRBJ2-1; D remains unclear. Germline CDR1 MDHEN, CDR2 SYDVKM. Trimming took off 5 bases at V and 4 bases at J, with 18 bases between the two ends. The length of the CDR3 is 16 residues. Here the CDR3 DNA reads TGTGCCAGCAGTGTGACTTTCCCCGGTATGTACAATGAGCAGTTCTTC. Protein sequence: CASSVTFPGMYNEQFF.

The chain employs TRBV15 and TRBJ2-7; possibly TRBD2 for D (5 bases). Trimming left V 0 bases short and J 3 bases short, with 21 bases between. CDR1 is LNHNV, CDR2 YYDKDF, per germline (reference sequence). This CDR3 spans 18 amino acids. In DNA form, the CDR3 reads TGTGCCACCAGCAGAGAAAGATACCCCTACGGGATGGGCTACGAGCAGTACTTC. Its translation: CATSRERYPYGMGYEQYF.

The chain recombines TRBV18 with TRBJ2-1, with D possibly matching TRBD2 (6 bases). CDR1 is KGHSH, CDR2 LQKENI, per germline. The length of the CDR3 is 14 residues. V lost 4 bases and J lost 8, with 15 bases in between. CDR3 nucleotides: TGTGCCAGCTCACAGGGACTGAGTATGGATGAGCAGTTCTTC. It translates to CASSQGLSMDEQFF. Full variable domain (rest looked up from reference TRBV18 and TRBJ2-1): NAGVMQNPRHLVRRRGQEARLRCSPMKGHSHVYWYRQLPEEGLKFMVYLQKENIIDESGMPKERFSAEFPKEGPSILRIQQVVRGDSAAYFCASSQGLSMDEQFFGPGTRLTVL.

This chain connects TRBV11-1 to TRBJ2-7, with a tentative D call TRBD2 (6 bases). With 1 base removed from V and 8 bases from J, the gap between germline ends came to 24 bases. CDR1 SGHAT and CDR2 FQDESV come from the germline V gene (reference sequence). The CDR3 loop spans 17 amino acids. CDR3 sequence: CASSLEFTGTAGNQQYF. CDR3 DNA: TGTGCCAGCAGCTTAGAATTCACCGGGACTGCAGGAAATCAGCAGTACTTC.

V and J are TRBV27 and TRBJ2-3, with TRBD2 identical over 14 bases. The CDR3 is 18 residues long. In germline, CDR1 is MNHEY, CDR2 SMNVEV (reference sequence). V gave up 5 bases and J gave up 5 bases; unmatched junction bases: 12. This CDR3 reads CASSPGTSGSFMLDTQYF. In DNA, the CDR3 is TGTGCCAGCAGTCCTGGGACTAGCGGGAGTTTCATGTTAGATACGCAGTATTTT.

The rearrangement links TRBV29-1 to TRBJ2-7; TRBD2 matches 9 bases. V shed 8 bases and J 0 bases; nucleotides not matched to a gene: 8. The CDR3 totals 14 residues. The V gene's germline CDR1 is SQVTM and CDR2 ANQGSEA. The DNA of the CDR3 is TGCAGCACGCGGACTAGCGCTAGCTCCTACGAGCAGTACTTC. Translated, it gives CSTRTSASSYEQYF.